This TCR beta chain was observed in a study of Graves' ophthalmopathy and Graves' hyperthyroidism. RNA transcripts provided the template for amplifying TCR beta CDR3 regions. Amplification began with first-round RT-PCR using HTBI primers, then second-round multiplex PCR was performed. MiXCR, run by TCRdb on the multiplex PCR reads, gives a single entry per CDR3 protein. The sample holds 240,000 or so distinct CDR3 sequences, roughly 50% seen once. Germline CDR1 reads SQVTM; CDR2 reads ANQGSEA. Unmatched junction bases numbered 14, after V lost 8 bases and J lost 6 bases. This CDR3 contains 14 residues.

Sequencing was carried out using peripheral blood. The source of this sequence is an adult man with Graves' ophthalmopathy. V is TRBV29-1 and J is TRBJ2-7; 9 bases line up with TRBD1. Here the CDR3 DNA reads TGCAGCCAAGCCGGGACAGGGCGTTTAGGCGAGCAGTACTTC. Protein sequence: CSQAGTGRLGEQYF.